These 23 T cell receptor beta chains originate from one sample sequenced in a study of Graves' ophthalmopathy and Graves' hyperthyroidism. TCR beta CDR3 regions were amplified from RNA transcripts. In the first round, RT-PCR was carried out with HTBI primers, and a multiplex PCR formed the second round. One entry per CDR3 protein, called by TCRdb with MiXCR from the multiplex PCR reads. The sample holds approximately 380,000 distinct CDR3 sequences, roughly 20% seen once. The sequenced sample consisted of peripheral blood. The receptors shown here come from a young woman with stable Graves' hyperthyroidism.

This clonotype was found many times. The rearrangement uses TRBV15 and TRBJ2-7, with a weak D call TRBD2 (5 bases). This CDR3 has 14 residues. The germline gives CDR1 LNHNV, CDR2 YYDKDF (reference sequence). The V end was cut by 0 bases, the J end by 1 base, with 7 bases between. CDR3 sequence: CATSREAVSYEQYF. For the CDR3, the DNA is TGTGCCACCAGCAGAGAAGCGGTGTCCTACGAGCAGTACTTC.

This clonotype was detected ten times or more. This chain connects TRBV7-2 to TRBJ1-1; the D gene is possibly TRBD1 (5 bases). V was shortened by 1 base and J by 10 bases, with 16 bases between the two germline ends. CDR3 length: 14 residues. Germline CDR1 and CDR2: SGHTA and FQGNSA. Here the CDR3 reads CASSLDSGPRRAFF. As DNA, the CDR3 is TGTGCCAGCAGCTTAGATTCGGGACCCCGGAGAGCTTTCTTT.

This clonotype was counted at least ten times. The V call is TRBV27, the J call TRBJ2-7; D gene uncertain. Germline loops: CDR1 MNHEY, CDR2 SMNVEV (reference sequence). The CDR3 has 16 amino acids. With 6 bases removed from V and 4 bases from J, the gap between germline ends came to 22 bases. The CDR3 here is CASRPFFGGSTYEQYF. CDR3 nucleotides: TGTGCCAGCAGACCCTTCTTCGGCGGATCTACGTACGAGCAGTACTTC.

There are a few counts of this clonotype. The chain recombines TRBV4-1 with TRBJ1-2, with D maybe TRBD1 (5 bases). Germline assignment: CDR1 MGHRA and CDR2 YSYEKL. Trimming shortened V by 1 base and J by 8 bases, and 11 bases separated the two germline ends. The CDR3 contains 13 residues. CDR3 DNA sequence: TGCGCCAGCAGCCAAGGAGACAGCGGAGGCTACACCTTC. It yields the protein CASSQGDSGGYTF.

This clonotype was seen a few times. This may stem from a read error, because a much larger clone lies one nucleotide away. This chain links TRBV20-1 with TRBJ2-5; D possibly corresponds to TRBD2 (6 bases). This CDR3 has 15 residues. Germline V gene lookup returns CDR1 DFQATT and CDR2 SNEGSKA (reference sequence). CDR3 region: CSARDVGGTQETKYF. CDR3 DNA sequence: TGCAGTGCTAGAGACGTGGGCGGGACCCAAGAGACCAAGTACTTC.

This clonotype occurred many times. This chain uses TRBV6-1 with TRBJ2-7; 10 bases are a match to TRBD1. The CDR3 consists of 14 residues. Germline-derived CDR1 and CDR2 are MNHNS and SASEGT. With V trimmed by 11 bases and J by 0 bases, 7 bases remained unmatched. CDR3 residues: CAGQGVSSSYEQYF. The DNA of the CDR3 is TGTGCCGGACAGGGGGTGTCAAGCTCCTACGAGCAGTACTTC.

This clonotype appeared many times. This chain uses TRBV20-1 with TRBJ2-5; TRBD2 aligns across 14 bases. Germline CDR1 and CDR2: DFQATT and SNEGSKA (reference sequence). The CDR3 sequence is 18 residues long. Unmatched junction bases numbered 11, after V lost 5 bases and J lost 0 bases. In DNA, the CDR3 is TGCAGTGCTTTTCCAGGGGGACTAGCGGGAGTTAACCAAGAGACCCAGTACTTC. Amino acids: CSAFPGGLAGVNQETQYF.

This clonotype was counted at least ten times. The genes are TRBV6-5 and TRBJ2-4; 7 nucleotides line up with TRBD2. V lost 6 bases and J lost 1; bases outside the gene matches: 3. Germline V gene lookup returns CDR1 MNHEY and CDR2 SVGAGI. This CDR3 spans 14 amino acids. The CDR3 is CASRGGLAKNIQYF. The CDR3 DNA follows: TGTGCCAGCAGGGGGGGGTTGGCCAAAAACATTCAGTACTTC.

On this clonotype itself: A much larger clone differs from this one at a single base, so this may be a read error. CDR3 sequence reads: CASRLTGVGYQPQHF. CDR3 DNA sequence: TGTGCCAGCAGACTAACAGGGGTGGGGTATCAGCCCCAGCATTTT. V gene TRBV6-2 or TRBV6-3 combines with J gene TRBJ1-5, with 7 bases aligning to TRBD1. Germline CDR1 is MNHEY and CDR2 is SVGEGT. This CDR3 spans 15 amino acids. Trimming cost V 6 bases and J 5 bases; bases outside gene matches: 10.

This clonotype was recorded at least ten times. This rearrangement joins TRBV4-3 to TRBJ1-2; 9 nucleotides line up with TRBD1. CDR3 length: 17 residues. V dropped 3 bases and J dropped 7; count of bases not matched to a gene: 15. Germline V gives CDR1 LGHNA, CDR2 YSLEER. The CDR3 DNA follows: TGCGCCAGCAGCCAGACCGGCGGGACAGGGATATCTTCTGGCTACACCTTC. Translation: CASSQTGGTGISSGYTF.

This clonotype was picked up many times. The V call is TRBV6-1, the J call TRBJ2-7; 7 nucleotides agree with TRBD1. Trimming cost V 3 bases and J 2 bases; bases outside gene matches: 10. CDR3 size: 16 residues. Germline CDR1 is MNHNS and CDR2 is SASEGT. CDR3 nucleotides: TGTGCCAGCAGTGAGACAGGGAAGGGGGACACCTACGAGCAGTACTTC. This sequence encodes CASSETGKGDTYEQYF.

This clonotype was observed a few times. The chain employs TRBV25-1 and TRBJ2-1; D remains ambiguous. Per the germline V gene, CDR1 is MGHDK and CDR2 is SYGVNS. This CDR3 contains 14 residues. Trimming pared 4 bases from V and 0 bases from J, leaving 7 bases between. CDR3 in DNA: TGTGCCAGCAGTGGTAGGGACTCCTACAATGAGCAGTTCTTC. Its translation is CASSGRDSYNEQFF.

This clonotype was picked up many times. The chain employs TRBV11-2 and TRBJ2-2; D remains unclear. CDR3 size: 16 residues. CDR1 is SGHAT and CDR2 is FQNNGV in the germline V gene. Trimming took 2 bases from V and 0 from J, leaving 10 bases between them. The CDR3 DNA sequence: TGTGCCAGCAGCTTACACTCTGGGCCGAACACCGGGGAGCTGTTTTTT. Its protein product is CASSLHSGPNTGELFF.

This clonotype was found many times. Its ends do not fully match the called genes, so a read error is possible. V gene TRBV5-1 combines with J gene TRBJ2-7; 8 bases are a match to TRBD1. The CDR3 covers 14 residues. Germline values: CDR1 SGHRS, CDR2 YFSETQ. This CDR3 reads CASSSDRGSYEQYF. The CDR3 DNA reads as TGTGCCAGCAGCTCCGACAGGGGCTCCTACGAGCAGTACTTC.

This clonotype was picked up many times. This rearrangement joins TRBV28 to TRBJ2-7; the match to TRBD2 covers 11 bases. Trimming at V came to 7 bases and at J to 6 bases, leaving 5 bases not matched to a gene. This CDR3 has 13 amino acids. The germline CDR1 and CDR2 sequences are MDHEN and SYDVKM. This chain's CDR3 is CASILAGGTEQYF. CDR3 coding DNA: TGTGCCAGCATCCTAGCGGGAGGTACCGAGCAGTACTTC.

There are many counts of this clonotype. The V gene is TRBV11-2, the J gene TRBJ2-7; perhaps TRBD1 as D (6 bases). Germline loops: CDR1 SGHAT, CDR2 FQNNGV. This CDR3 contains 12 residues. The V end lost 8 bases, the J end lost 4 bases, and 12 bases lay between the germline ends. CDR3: CASGPGHYEQYF. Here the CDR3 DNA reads TGTGCCAGCGGACCGGGACATTACGAGCAGTACTTC.

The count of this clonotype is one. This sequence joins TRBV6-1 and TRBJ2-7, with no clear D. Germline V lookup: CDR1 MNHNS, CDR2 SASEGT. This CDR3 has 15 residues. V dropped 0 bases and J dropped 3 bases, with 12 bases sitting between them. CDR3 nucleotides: TGTGCCAGCAGTGAAGCGGGCAGGTTGAACTACGAGCAGTACTTC. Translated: CASSEAGRLNYEQYF.

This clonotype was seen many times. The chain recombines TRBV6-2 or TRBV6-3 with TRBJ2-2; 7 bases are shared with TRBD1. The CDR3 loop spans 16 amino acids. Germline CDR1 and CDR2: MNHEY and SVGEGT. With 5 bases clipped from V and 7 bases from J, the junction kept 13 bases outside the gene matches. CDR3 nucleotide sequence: TGTGCCAGCAGTCCCGACAGGGCCTACGGGGTCGGGGAGCTGTTTTTT. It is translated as CASSPDRAYGVGELFF.

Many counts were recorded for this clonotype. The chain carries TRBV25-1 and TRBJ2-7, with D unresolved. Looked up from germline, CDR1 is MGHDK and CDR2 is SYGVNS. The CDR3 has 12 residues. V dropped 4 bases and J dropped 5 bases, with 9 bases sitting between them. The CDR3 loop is CASSVEGDEQYF. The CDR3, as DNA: TGTGCCAGCAGTGTCGAAGGCGACGAGCAGTACTTC.

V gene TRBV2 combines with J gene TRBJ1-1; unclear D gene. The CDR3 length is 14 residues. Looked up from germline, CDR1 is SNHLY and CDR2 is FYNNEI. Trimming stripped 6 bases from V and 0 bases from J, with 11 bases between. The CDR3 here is CASRLLGVNTEAFF. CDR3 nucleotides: TGTGCCAGCAGACTCTTGGGAGTGAACACTGAAGCTTTCTTT. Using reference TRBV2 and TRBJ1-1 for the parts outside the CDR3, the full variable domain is EPEVTQTPSHQVTQMGQEVILRCVPISNHLYFYWYRQILGQKVEFLVSFYNNEISEKSEIFDDQFSVERPDGSNFTLKIRSTKLEDSAMYFCASRLLGVNTEAFFGQGTRLTVV.

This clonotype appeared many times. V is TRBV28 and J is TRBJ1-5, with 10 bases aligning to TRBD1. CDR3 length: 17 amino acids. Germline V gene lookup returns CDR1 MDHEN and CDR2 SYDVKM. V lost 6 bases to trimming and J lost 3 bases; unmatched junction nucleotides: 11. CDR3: CASSPGQGKGINQPQHF. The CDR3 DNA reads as TGTGCCAGCAGCCCGGGACAGGGGAAGGGGATCAATCAGCCCCAGCATTTT.

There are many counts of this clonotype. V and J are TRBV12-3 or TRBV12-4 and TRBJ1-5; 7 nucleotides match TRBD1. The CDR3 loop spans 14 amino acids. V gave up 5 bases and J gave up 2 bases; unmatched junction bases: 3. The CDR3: CASSRGQGNQPQHF. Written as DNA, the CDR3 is TGTGCCAGCAGTCGTGGACAGGGCAATCAGCCCCAGCATTTT.

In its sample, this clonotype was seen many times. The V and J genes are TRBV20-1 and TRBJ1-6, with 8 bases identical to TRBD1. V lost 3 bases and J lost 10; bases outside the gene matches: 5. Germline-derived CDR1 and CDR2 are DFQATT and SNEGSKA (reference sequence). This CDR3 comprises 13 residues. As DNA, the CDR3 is TGCAGTGCTAGCCAGGGGGCTCGCTCACCCCTCCACTTT. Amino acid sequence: CSASQGARSPLHF.